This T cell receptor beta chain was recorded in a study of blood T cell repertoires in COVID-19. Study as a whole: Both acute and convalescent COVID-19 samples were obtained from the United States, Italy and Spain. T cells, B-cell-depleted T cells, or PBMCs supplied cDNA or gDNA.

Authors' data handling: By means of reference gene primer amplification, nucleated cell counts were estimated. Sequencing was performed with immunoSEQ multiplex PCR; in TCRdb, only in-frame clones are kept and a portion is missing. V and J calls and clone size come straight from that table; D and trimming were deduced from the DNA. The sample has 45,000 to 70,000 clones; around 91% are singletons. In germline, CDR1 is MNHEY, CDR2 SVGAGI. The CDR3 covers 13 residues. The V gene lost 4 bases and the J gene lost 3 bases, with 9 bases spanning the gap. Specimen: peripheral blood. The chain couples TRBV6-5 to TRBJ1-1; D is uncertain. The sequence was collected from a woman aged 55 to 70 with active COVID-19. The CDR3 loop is CASSWSEDTEAFF. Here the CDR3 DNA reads TGTGCCAGCAGTTGGAGCGAGGACACTGAAGCTTTCTTT.